This TCR beta chain was recorded in a study of shared T cell receptors in the human thymus. This clone was seen a handful of times. With 6 bases clipped from V and 4 bases from J, the junction kept 5 bases outside the gene matches. This CDR3 has 13 amino acids. Germline V lookup: CDR1 MNHEY, CDR2 SVGAGI. TCRdb's table, derived via immunoSEQ multiplex PCR, lists solely in-frame clones and lacks some. The data contain 700,000 or so clones, 70% to 90% of them singletons. Separately, the same data were catalogued under a study of human thymus T cells. This second study says: Thymic samples were excised during corrective heart operations. A high degree of thymic repertoire overlap among unrelated individuals was reported in related research.

The rearrangement links TRBV6-5 to TRBJ1-2; 7 bases align to TRBD1. Sequenced material: thymocytes. This TCR was recovered from a girl under three years old with a congenital heart defect. The CDR3 sequence is CASSPPGGYGYTF. The CDR3 DNA follows: TGTGCCAGCAGCCCACCAGGGGGCTATGGCTACACCTTC.